The 18 T cell receptor beta chains given below trace back to one sample, sequenced in a study of blood T cells in healthy people across ages (dated by TCRdb to 2013 to 2016). To prepare the library, 5' RACE was applied. TCRdb lists the instrument as Illumina HiSeq 2500. A second about 6 to 11 cycle PCR used a sample-barcoded 5' primer and a J-beta primer mix. The public reads were run again by TCRdb, first through fastp at Q25 and then through MiXCR, and only productive beta chains were kept. Rows with one shared CDR3 protein collapse into an entry with the most common genes and DNA. This sample is represented by roughly 1,800,000 distinct CDR3 sequences; around 48% of them were singletons. The ten most abundant clones make up 2.1% of the sample. Sequencing was done on a sample of blood. All receptors derive from a woman in her 40s in good health.

Comments on this clonotype: At one end, the junction sequence differs from germline, possibly due to a read error. J is TRBJ2-1 and V is TRBV14; possible D gene TRBD1, 5 bases. The DNA matches TRBJ2-7 better at its end, which makes the J call doubtful. Germline CDR1 is SGHDN and CDR2 is FVKESK. The CDR3 runs to 19 residues. This CDR3 reads CASSQERMGQGLYRYEQYF. The CDR3 coding sequence is TGTGCCAGCAGTCAAGAAAGAATGGGGCAGGGTCTATACCGGTACGAGCAGTACTTC.

This clonotype was found a few times. J is TRBJ2-1 and V is TRBV5-1, with 11 bases matching TRBD2. This CDR3 is 16 amino acids long. Germline CDR1 reads SGHRS; CDR2 reads YFSETQ. The V gene end was trimmed by 3 bases and the J gene end by 4 bases; junction bases not matched to a gene: 6. The DNA of the CDR3 is TGCGCCAGCAGCTCAATAGCGGGGGGGAAGTACAATGAGCAGTTCTTC. It encodes CASSSIAGGKYNEQFF. Together with reference TRBV5-1 and TRBJ2-1, the CDR3 gives the full variable domain: KAGVTQTPRYLIKTRGQQVTLSCSPISGHRSVSWYQQTPGQGLQFLFEYFSETQRNKGNFPGRFSGRQFSNSRSEMNVSTLELGDSALYLCASSSIAGGKYNEQFFGPGTRLTVL.

This chain connects TRBV29-1 to TRBJ2-5; no reliable D call. The CDR3 covers 12 residues. Germline CDR1 and CDR2: SQVTM and ANQGSEA. V shed 7 bases and J shed 3 bases, with 12 bases lying between them. The DNA for the CDR3 is TGCAGCGCCGGCGACGTGAAAGAGACCCAGTACTTC. Translated, it gives CSAGDVKETQYF.

The genes are TRBV20-1 and TRBJ2-5, with 13 nucleotides matching TRBD2. Germline V lookup: CDR1 DFQATT, CDR2 SNEGSKA (reference sequence). CDR3 length: 16 amino acids. With V trimmed by 6 bases and J by 4 bases, 11 bases remained unmatched. CDR3: CSADGLAGELGETQYF. CDR3 in DNA: TGCAGTGCCGATGGACTAGCGGGGGAGTTGGGAGAGACCCAGTACTTC.

The rearrangement links TRBV4-3 to TRBJ2-1, with D unresolved. The V gene's germline CDR1 is LGHNA and CDR2 YSLEER. This CDR3 has 15 amino acids. V was pared by 0 bases and J by 6 bases, with 12 bases between. DNA for the CDR3: TGCGCCAGCAGCCAAGAGCGGCTAAGCGTCAATGAGCAGTTCTTC. Protein product: CASSQERLSVNEQFF.

The chain couples TRBV4-2 to TRBJ1-5, with unresolved D. The CDR3 contains 14 residues. Between the trimmed V and J ends, which lost 3 bases and 6 bases, there was a span of 12 bases. Germline assignment: CDR1 LGHNA and CDR2 YNFKEQ. The CDR3 sequence is CASSHFRSGQPQHF. For the CDR3, the DNA is TGTGCCAGCAGCCATTTTCGGTCCGGTCAGCCCCAGCATTTT.

This clonotype was seen just once. This chain uses TRBV18 with TRBJ1-6; D perhaps matches TRBD1 (5 bases). The CDR3 loop spans 12 amino acids. With 5 bases removed from V and 9 bases from J, the gap between germline ends came to 8 bases. Germline CDR1 is KGHSH and CDR2 is LQKENI. CDR3 sequence (DNA): TGTGCCAGCTCAACGGACATTTCACCCCTCCACTTT. It specifies CASSTDISPLHF.

In this sample, this clonotype turned up a few times. The chain couples TRBV24-1 to TRBJ2-7; TRBD1 aligns across 9 bases. The CDR3 runs to 14 residues. J gave up 5 bases and V 5 bases, and 6 bases lay outside the gene matches. The germline gives CDR1 KGHDR, CDR2 SFDVKD. CDR3 in amino acids: CATSVGDRVHEQYF. CDR3 DNA sequence: TGTGCCACCAGTGTAGGGGACAGGGTCCACGAGCAGTACTTC.

This chain joins TRBV9 and TRBJ2-3; 11 nucleotides agree with TRBD2. The germline V gene encodes CDR1 SGDLS and CDR2 YYNGEE. This CDR3 is 17 amino acids long. Trimming removed 3 bases from V and 1 base from J; junction bases left unmatched: 7. The CDR3 DNA sequence: TGTGCCAGCAGCGGACTAGCGGGGCCCCCCCGCACAGATACGCAGTATTTT. Amino acids: CASSGLAGPPRTDTQYF.

The V and J genes are TRBV6-2 or TRBV6-3 and TRBJ1-1, with a tentative D call TRBD1 (6 bases). The CDR3 consists of 16 residues. V lost 6 bases and J lost 2, with 19 bases in between. The V gene's germline CDR1 is MNHEY and CDR2 SVGEGT. The CDR3 loop is CASRGAQGYGNTEAFF. DNA of the CDR3: TGTGCCAGCAGAGGGGCCCAGGGGTACGGAAACACTGAAGCTTTCTTT.

This rearrangement joins TRBV20-1 to TRBJ2-3; TRBD2 might be the D (5 bases). Trimming left V 6 bases short and J 1 base short, with 14 bases between. This CDR3 spans 14 amino acids. The germline CDR1 and CDR2 sequences are DFQATT and SNEGSKA (reference sequence). The CDR3 sequence is CSATLGGRTDTQYF. CDR3 in DNA: TGCAGTGCCACCCTCGGCGGGCGCACAGATACGCAGTATTTT.

The chain recombines TRBV2 with TRBJ1-4; 8 bases agree with TRBD1. The CDR3 sequence is 14 residues long. The germline V gene encodes CDR1 SNHLY and CDR2 FYNNEI. V shed 10 bases and J 8 bases; nucleotides not matched to a gene: 12. The CDR3 DNA reads TGTGCCACATCCTCTCGGACAGGGAGCGAAAAACTGTTTTTT. This gives the protein CATSSRTGSEKLFF.

The chain links TRBV28 to TRBJ1-6; D is unclear. The CDR3 spans 17 residues. CDR1 MDHEN and CDR2 SYDVKM come from the germline V gene. The V gene lost 2 bases and the J gene lost 9 bases, with 20 bases spanning the gap. CDR3 nucleotides: TGTGCCAGCAGTTTAATCGCGGGAGTAATATGTTGTTCACCCCTCCACTTT. Translation: CASSLIAGVICCSPLHF.

This clonotype was found a few times. This chain joins TRBV20-1 and TRBJ2-5; 11 nucleotides agree with TRBD1. This CDR3 spans 15 amino acids. The germline V gene encodes CDR1 DFQATT and CDR2 SNEGSKA (reference sequence). With 2 bases clipped from V and 5 bases from J, the junction kept 7 bases outside the gene matches. CDR3 nucleotide sequence: TGCAGTGCTAGACCGGACAGGGGGCAACGGGAGACCCAGTACTTC. It encodes CSARPDRGQRETQYF.

This clonotype has just a few counts. The gene calls are TRBV7-9 and TRBJ2-1, with D unclear. Deletions cut 5 bases from V and 10 bases from J, with 18 bases between. This CDR3 is 14 amino acids long. Per the germline V gene, CDR1 is SEHNR and CDR2 is FQNEAQ (reference sequence). This chain's CDR3 is CASSLEGGSLEQFF. CDR3 sequence (DNA): TGTGCCAGCAGCCTGGAAGGTGGATCTCTGGAGCAGTTCTTC. The full variable domain, its missing parts supplied by reference TRBV7-9 and TRBJ2-1, is DTGVSQNPRHKITKRGQNVTFRCDPISEHNRLYWYRQTLGQGPEFLTYFQNEAQLEKSRLLSDRFSAERPKGSFSTLEIQRTEQGDSAMYLCASSLEGGSLEQFFGPGTRLTVL.

The chain uses TRBV12-3 or TRBV12-4 and TRBJ1-5; D is unresolved. Trimming cost V 5 bases and J 2 bases, with 16 bases left between them. The CDR3 length is 16 residues. In DNA form, the CDR3 reads TGTGCCAGCAGTCTCCGAGGGAGGGCGGGCAATCAGCCCCAGCATTTT. It specifies CASSLRGRAGNQPQHF.

J is TRBJ2-3 and V is TRBV7-9, with D maybe TRBD1 (5 bases). The CDR3 is 17 residues long. With 2 bases removed from V and 4 bases from J, the gap between germline ends came to 19 bases. Germline lookup yields CDR1 SEHNR and CDR2 FQNEAQ (reference sequence). CDR3 in amino acids: CASSLRGRGKVADTQYF. CDR3 DNA: TGTGCCAGCAGCTTAAGGGGCCGTGGGAAGGTAGCAGATACGCAGTATTTT.

This chain links TRBV6-1 with TRBJ2-2, with D possibly being TRBD1 or TRBD2 (5 bases each). The germline V and J ends were trimmed by 6 bases and 2 bases, with 16 bases remaining between them. The germline CDR1 and CDR2 sequences are MNHNS and SASEGT. CDR3 size: 16 residues. The CDR3 sequence is CASSALGRTNTGELFF. CDR3 in DNA: TGTGCCAGCAGCGCCTTGGGACGGACTAACACCGGGGAGCTGTTTTTT.